This T cell receptor (beta chain) originates from a study of cytomegalovirus exposure and HLA in healthy donors (dated by TCRdb to between 2016 and 2019). At the level of the whole study: In an earlier analysis of 587 of the donors, roughly 300 Gb of sequence data and 100 million or so unique TCR beta sequences from about 179 million T cells were reported. Around 330 gigabases of sequencing data and tens of millions of unique TCR sequences made up an early release that covered 640 HLA-typed donors. Of the roughly 400 genotyped donors, 65% to 90% were placed in the genetic ancestry cluster associated with self-reported Caucasian donors. The study aimed to test whether signatures of past pathogen exposure could be identified by cataloging public T cell receptors. The study profiled the T cell repertoires of 500 to 800 subjects by immunosequencing and related them to cytomegalovirus serostatus. A separate validation cohort of over 95 different subjects was used in addition to the approximately 700-subject first cohort. To predict cytomegalovirus infection status, the study combined high-throughput TCR immunosequencing, statistical association of individual TCRs with disease status, and machine learning. A later analysis re-examined previously published TCR beta repertoires from hundreds of donors and added high-resolution HLA genotyping to investigate patterns of TCR occurrence. In the later analysis, no new phenotypic data were used to find candidate immune exposures; instead, reliance was placed on TCR beta sequences and their occurrence across donors. In an earlier analysis of around 540 of the donors, high-throughput TCR beta sequencing was used to judge whether each TCR beta V gene segment behaved as functional or pseudogenic. Alongside the repertoire data, information on donor age, sex, ethnicity and CMV serostatus was compiled. Genome-wide SNP genotypes for about 60% of the 666 donors were used in a later genetic analysis, which treated that subset as a discovery cohort. Every discovery cohort repertoire had been produced on one sequencing platform. HLA typing covered class I and class II loci at four-digit resolution. Typing coverage differed by locus: A, B, C, DRB1 and DQB1 were typed in roughly 620-640 donors, DQA1 in 522, DPA1 in some 570, and DPB1 in just under 490. Roughly 5 DR-DQ haplotypes were handled as single units for association and clustering, since linkage in the cohort was strong. Across around 400 genotyped donors of the cohort, an average of approximately 200,000 unique TCR beta nucleotide sequences per donor were sequenced, and roughly a sixth of those sequences were non-productive. Broader findings and caveats from the paper: Because counts were too low, approximately 18 rarely observed V segments, including chromosome 9 orphons, were excluded from the earlier analysis of 587 of the donors. In this cohort, only TCR beta chains were sequenced, and detectable features were limited by the absence of alpha or paired-chain data. In a later analysis, most CMV-associated TCR beta chains were found to appear HLA-restricted, with HLA associations seemingly driven largely by CMV exposure. In a later analysis, HLA-associated TCR beta chains were found to be more clonally expanded and to have lower generation probabilities than equally common non-associated chains. An association between a missense DCLRE1C variant and V-gene and J-gene trimming of TCR beta chains was found in a later genetic analysis and replicated in an independent cohort. The sequencing pipeline was judged likely to have produced a cluster of highly shared sequence variants as a technical artifact. Correlated functional status among segregating V segments might reflect linkage disequilibrium, but an unknown experimental factor could not be ruled out. The presence/absence analyses assumed that sequencing depth was roughly uniform across donors, and that assumption may not be true. A later analysis found that TCR association rates varied across HLA loci, with DRB1 alleles showing the most associated TCRs and HLA-C alleles the fewest. A later analysis associated about 16,000 TCR beta sequences with specific HLA alleles at a false discovery rate of 0.05. Broadly in line with IMGT annotations, most TCR beta V segments showed up in productive rearrangements about 90% or about 30% of the time in an earlier analysis of around 550 of the donors. In both the original and validation cohorts, the classifier was reported to diagnose cytomegalovirus status with high specificity and sensitivity. A further reported finding was that TCR beta sequences accurately predicted the HLA-A and HLA-B alleles for most subjects in the first cohort. It was suggested by the authors that the approach could potentially be generalized to other disease states and immunological phenotypes. The study gave a list of roughly 150 TCR beta chains associated with cytomegalovirus. In a later genetic analysis, fewer N-insertions in productive TCRs were reported among donors in an Asian-associated ancestry cluster than the roughly 700-donor mean. HLA typing was unavailable for some donors at each locus, so association tests used only the typed subset. The 87-base-pair reads could not distinguish some IMGT-functional V segments, including TRBV6-2 and TRBV6-3, so those segments were excluded. Immune exposure information for the cohort was limited to CMV serostatus. When HLA alleles, especially DR and DQ, strongly co-occurred, attributing TCR associations to individual alleles was difficult. In vitro tests confirmed that a few of the cytomegalovirus-associated TCR beta chains recognize cytomegalovirus antigens. While some public TCRs were present in many individuals, most TCR sequences turned up only very rarely across donors. According to a later analysis, parvovirus B19, influenza, CMV and Epstein-Barr virus appeared linked to several top co-occurrence clusters.

CDR1 LGHNA and CDR2 YSLEER are derived from the germline V gene. The CDR3 holds 16 amino acids from the cysteine to the phenylalanine. Just the 48-base CDR3 DNA is kept, in frame starting at base 1. Germline trimming: 4 bases from V, 10 bases from J; junction bases outside gene matches: 14. Concerning this clone itself: The antigen it recognizes is unknown. No much larger clonotype is one base removed from it; base qualities were not supplied.

In total, 630 or so healthy bone marrow donors made up the cohort. Cohort members were all nominally healthy when sampled, although unrecorded immune exposures were likely present. Of the approximately 700 cohort members, almost 300 had positive CMV serostatus and 350 to 450 had negative CMV serostatus, and CMV serostatus was not recorded for the donor. A peripheral blood sample was collected from each donor, and TCR beta sequencing was performed on peripheral blood mononuclear cells. The Qiagen DNeasy Blood Extraction Kit was used to extract genomic DNA from the blood cell samples. The library was produced with the immunoSEQ multiplex PCR assay. For the multiplex PCR, a mixture combining 60 forward primers for TCR Vbeta segments and 13 reverse primers for TCR Jbeta segments was used. Amplification of the CDR3 region of rearranged TCR beta genes was performed with a multiplex PCR assay on genomic DNA. On the Illumina HiSeq System, the amplified TCR beta libraries were sequenced as 87-base-pair reads. The original methods were these. A later analysis tallied 75 million to 85 million unique TCR beta chains across the 666 repertoires, and approximately 11 million of those chains were shared by two or more donors. Raw reads were error-corrected and collapsed into unique sequences with a nearest-neighbor algorithm that merged closely related sequences to remove PCR and sequencing errors. To assign V, D and J gene segments, CDR3 sequences were aligned to IMGT reference sequences. For a sequence to be retained, a match of at least six nucleotides to both a V gene segment and a J gene segment was required. A rearrangement was called productive if the CDR3 had no stop codons and remained in frame with V and J, and every other rearrangement was called non-productive. CDR3 was defined by IMGT convention, running from the second conserved V-encoded cysteine to the conserved J-encoded phenylalanine. The earlier analysis of some 580 of the donors excluded any sequence lacking an unambiguous match to a single V gene segment. An earlier analysis of just under 600 of the donors called V segments functional above 56.7% productive rearrangements and segregating when the between-donor standard deviation exceeded 5%. A statistical classification framework was developed to diagnose cytomegalovirus status using the catalog of TCR beta chain sequences. In a later analysis, V and J genes were assigned by comparing TCR nucleotide sequences against IMGT/GENE-DB human TR gene sequences. The TCRdist pipeline was used in a later analysis to assign CDR3 sequences and most-parsimonious VDJ recombination scenarios. In a later analysis, each TCR beta chain was defined by its CDR3 amino acid sequence together with its V-gene family, and reads lacking a unique V-gene family were excluded. To address suspected cross-contamination and a sequencing artifact, a later analysis removed 550 to 750 highly shared, low-generation-probability nucleotide sequences. In a later analysis, a clonal expansion index for each public chain was calculated from normalized within-repertoire ranks of inferred template counts. Generation probabilities in a later analysis came from a VDJ recombination model fitted to out-of-frame rearrangements, and those results were checked against IGoR. A later analysis scored TCR-TCR, TCR-HLA and TCR-CMV co-occurrence with hypergeometric tests, applying a repertoire-size bias correction to TCR pairs. To estimate false discovery rates, a later analysis permuted the HLA or CMV assignments 20 times. In a later analysis, co-occurring TCRs were grouped using DBSCAN, and TCRdist sequence similarity was added for clustering within HLA-allele-positive subsets. Repertoires with fewer than 30,000 or more than 120,000 public chains, plus five repertoires with anomalous nucleotide sharing, were excluded from co-occurrence clustering. This is the immuneACCESS table as TCRdb keeps it, with only in-frame sequences that have V and J called. A part of the clones is gone; compared with another copy, unresolved V genes explain less than half, and the rest is unexplained. The V and J calls and clone size are taken from that table; D and trimming were inferred from the DNA. For this sample the table gives more than 90,000 clones, of which more than 75% were detected only once. The ten largest account for roughly 8.8% of the sample.

Sequencing was carried out using PBMCs. The chain joins TRBV4-3 to TRBJ2-1, and 9 junction bases match TRBD1. The source of this sequence is a human donor in good health. The CDR3 region reads CASSPAGTGFSVEQFF. The sequenced DNA: TGCGCCAGCAGCCCAGCCGGGACAGGGTTTTCGGTGGAGCAGTTCTTC.